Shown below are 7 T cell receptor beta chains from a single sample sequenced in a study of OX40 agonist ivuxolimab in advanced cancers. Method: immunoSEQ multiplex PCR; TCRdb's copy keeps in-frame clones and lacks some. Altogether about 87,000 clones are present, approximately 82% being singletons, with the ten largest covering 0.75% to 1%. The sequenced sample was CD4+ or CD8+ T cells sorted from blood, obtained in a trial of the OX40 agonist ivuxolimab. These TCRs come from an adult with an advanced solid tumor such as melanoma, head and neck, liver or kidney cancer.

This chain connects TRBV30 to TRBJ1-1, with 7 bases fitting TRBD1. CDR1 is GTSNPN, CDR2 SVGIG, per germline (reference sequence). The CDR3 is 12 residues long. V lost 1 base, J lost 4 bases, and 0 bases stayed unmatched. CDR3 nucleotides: TGTGCCTGGAGTGGGACAGGCACTGAAGCTTTCTTT. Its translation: CAWSGTGTEAFF.

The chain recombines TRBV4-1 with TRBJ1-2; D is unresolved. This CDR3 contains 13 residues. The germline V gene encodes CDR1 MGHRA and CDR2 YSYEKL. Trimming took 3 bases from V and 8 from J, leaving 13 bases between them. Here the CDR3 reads CASSQPGLWGYTF. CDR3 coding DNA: TGCGCCAGCAGCCAGCCGGGCTTATGGGGCTACACCTTC.

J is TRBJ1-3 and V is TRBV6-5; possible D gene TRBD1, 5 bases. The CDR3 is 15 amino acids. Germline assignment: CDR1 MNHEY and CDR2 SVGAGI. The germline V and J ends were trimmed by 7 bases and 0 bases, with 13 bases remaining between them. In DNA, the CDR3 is TGTGCCAGCATCTCTGGGGCTGCCTCTGGAAACACCATATATTTT. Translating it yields CASISGAASGNTIYF.

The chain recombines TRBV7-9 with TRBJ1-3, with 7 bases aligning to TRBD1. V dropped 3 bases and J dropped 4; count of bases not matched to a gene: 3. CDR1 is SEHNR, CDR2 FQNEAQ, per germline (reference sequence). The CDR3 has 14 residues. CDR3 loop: CASSFPGQGNTIYF. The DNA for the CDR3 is TGTGCCAGCAGCTTCCCGGGACAGGGAAACACCATATATTTT.

CDR3 nucleotides: TGTGCCAGCTCTCCTAGCGGGGGGACTGAGCAGTTCTTC. This sequence encodes CASSPSGGTEQFF. This chain links TRBV7-3 with TRBJ2-1, with 11 positions matching TRBD2. V shed 8 bases and J 9 bases; nucleotides not matched to a gene: 6. The CDR3 runs 13 residues. The germline gives CDR1 SGHTA, CDR2 FQGTGA.

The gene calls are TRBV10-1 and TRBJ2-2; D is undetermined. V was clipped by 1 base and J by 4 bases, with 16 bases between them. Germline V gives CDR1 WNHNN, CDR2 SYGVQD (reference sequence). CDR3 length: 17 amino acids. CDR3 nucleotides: TGCGCCAGCAGTGAGTTAGAGAGCAGGCCGAGCACCGGGGAGCTGTTTTTT. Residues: CASSELESRPSTGELFF.

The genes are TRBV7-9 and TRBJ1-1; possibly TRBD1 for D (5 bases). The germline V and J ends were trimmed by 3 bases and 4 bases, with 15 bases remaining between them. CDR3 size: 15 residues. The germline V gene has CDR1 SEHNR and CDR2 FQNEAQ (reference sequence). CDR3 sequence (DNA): TGTGCCAGCAGCTTTTTAACGCAGGGATCCACTGAAGCTTTCTTT. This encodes CASSFLTQGSTEAFF.